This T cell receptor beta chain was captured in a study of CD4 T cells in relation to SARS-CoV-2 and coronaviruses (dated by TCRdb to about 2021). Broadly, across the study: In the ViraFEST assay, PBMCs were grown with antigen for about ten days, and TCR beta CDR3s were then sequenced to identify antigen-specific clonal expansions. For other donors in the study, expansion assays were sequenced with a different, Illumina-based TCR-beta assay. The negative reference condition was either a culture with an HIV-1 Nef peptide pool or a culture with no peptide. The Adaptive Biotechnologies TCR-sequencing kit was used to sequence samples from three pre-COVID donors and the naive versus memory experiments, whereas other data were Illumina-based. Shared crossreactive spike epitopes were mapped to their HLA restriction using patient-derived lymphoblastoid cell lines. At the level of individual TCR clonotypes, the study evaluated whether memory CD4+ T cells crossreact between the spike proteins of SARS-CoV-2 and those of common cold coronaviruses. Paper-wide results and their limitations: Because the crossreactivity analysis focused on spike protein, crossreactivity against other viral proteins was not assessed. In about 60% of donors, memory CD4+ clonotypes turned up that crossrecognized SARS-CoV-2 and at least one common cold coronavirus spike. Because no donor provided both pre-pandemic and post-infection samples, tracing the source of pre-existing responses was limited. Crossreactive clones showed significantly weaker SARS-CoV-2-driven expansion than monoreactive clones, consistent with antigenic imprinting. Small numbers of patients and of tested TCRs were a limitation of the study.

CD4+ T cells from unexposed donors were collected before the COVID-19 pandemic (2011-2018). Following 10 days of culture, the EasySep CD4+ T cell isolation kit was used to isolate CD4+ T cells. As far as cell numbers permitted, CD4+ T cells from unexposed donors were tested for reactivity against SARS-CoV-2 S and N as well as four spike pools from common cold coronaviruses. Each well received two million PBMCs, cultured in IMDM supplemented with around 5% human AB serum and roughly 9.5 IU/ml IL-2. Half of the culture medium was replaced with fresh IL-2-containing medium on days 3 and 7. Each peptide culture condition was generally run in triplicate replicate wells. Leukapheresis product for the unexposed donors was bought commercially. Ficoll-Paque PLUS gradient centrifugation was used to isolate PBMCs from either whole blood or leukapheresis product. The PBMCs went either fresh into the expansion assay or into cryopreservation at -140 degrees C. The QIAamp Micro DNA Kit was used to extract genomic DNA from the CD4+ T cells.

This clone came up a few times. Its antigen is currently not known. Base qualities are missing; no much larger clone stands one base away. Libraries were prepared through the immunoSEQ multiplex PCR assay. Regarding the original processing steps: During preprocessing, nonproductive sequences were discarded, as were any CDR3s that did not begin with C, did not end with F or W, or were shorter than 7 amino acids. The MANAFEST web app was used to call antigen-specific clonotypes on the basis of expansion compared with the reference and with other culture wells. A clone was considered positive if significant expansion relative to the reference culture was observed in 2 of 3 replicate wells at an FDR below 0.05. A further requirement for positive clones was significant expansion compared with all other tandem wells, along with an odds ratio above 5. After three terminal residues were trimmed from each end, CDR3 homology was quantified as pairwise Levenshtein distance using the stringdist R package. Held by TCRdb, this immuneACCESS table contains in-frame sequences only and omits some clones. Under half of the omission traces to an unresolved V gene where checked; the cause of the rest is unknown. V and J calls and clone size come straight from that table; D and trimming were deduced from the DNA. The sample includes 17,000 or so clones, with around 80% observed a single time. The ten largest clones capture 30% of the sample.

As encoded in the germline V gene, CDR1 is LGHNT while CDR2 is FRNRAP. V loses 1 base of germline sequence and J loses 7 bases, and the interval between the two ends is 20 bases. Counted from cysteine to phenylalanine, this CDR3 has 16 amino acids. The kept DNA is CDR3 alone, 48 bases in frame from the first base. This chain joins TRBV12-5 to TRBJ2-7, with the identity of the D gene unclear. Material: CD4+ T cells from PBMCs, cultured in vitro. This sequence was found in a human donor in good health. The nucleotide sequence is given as TGTGCTAGTGGTTTGGCGCCCCGAGGCAGGACCATAGAGCAGTACTTC. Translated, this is CASGLAPRGRTIEQYF. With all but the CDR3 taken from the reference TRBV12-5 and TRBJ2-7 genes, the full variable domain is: DARVTQTPRHKVTEMGQEVTMRCQPILGHNTVFWYRQTMMQGLELLAYFRNRAPLDDSGMPKDRFSAEMPDATLATLKIQPSEPRDSAVYFCASGLAPRGRTIEQYFGPGTRLTVT.